What follows is one T cell receptor beta chain and its context. The antigen remains undetermined. The data derive from a study of T cells in localized non-small cell lung cancer. The study, taken as a whole, reports: Paired adjacent lung recovered a median around 52 of the top 100 tumor clones.

The table came from immunoSEQ multiplex PCR; TCRdb's copy has only in-frame clones and leaves some out. The sample lists around 50,000 clones, 86% occurring once. The CDR3 is 18 amino acids. The V gene lost 2 bases and the J gene lost 0 bases, with 17 bases spanning the gap. Germline values: CDR1 SGHTA, CDR2 FQGNSA. The chain combines TRBV7-2 with TRBJ2-1; D not certain. The clonotype originates from a male donor older than 55 with stage III squamous cell lung carcinoma. Sequences were derived from peripheral blood, sampled before any cancer treatment. The chain's CDR3 is CASSLWGGLASSYNEQFF. CDR3 sequence (DNA): TGTGCCAGCAGCTTATGGGGTGGTCTTGCTAGCTCCTACAATGAGCAGTTCTTC.